The next 23 T cell receptor beta chains were all read from a single sample in a study of read filtering for tumor transcriptome and immune sequencing. From approximately 430 ng of RNA, a library with molecular barcoded alpha/delta and beta/gamma adaptors was made. TCRdb re-called the reads through MiXCR, storing one row per CDR3 protein. The data contain about 10,000 distinct CDR3 sequences, 16% of them singletons. Sequencing was done on a sample of a population of CD138-negative cells sorted from bone marrow. Receptor source: a donor at least 40 years old with multiple myeloma.

This clonotype has ten or more counts. V usage is TRBV19 and J usage is TRBJ1-5, with D uncertain. Deletions cut 6 bases from V and 3 bases from J, with 6 bases between. Germline-derived CDR1 and CDR2 are LNHDA and SQIVND (reference sequence). The CDR3 totals 12 residues. CDR3 amino acids: CASRGYNQPQHF. The CDR3 DNA reads TGTGCCAGTAGAGGATACAATCAGCCCCAGCATTTT. Full variable domain (outside the CDR3, taken from reference TRBV19 and TRBJ1-5): DGGITQSPKYLFRKEGQNVTLSCEQNLNHDAMYWYRQDPGQGLRLIYYSQIVNDFQKGDIAEGYSVSREKKESFPLTVTSAQKNPTAFYLCASRGYNQPQHFGDGTRLSIL.

This clonotype has ten or more counts. J is TRBJ2-2 and V is TRBV5-1; TRBD1 is a possible D gene (5 bases). This CDR3 region has 14 residues. Trimming cost V 2 bases and J 4 bases, with 9 bases left between them. From germline, CDR1 is SGHRS and CDR2 YFSETQ. The CDR3 nucleotides are TGCGCCAGCAGCTTCACGCAGGGCACCGGGGAGCTGTTTTTT. This gives the protein CASSFTQGTGELFF.

This clonotype was seen ten or more times. This chain joins TRBV29-1 and TRBJ1-2; D is unclear. The CDR3 loop spans 12 amino acids. The germline V and J ends were trimmed by 6 bases and 6 bases, with 14 bases remaining between them. Germline V gene data show CDR1 as SQVTM and CDR2 as ANQGSEA. The CDR3 DNA reads as TGCAGCGTCGACAACCACCCTAATGGCTACACCTTC. Its translation: CSVDNHPNGYTF. Based on the CDR3 plus reference TRBV29-1 and TRBJ1-2, the full variable domain is SAVISQKPSRDICQRGTSLTIQCQVDSQVTMMFWYRQQPGQSLTLIATANQGSEATYESGFVIDKFPISRPNLTFSTLTVSNMSPEDSSIYLCSVDNHPNGYTFGSGTRLTVV.

This clonotype was observed many times. V and J are TRBV19 and TRBJ1-1, with D unresolved. Germline values: CDR1 LNHDA, CDR2 SQIVND (reference sequence). V lost 4 bases to trimming and J lost 4 bases, with 16 bases between them. The CDR3 sequence is 15 residues long. The CDR3 sequence is CASSTSGIIGTEAFF. CDR3 DNA sequence: TGTGCCAGTAGTACCTCGGGGATTATCGGCACTGAAGCTTTCTTT.

This clonotype has more than one count but fewer than ten. The CDR3 DNA reads TGTGCCAGCAGTGAGGGGGGAGAAGAGACCCAGTACTTC. Protein sequence: CASSEGGEETQYF. The chain joins TRBV25-1 to TRBJ2-5, with D perhaps matching TRBD2 (6 bases). The ends were cut back, 3 bases at V and 3 bases at J, with 8 bases in the middle. This CDR3 region has 13 residues. The germline V gene encodes CDR1 MGHDK and CDR2 SYGVNS.

By share, this clonotype counts as medium-sized. Sequence at one end of the junction differs from germline and may be a read error. The chain uses TRBV4-1 and TRBJ2-1; D remains ambiguous. There are 12 residues in the CDR3. Germline lookup yields CDR1 MGHRA and CDR2 YSYEKL. The DNA for the CDR3 is TGCGCCAGTACGGACGGGTACAGTGAGCAGTTCTTC. This codes for CASTDGYSEQFF.

This clonotype was picked up many times. The chain couples TRBV27 to TRBJ1-1, with a tentative D call TRBD1 (6 bases). The V gene lost 8 bases and the J gene lost 7 bases, with 20 bases spanning the gap. CDR3 length: 14 amino acids. Looked up from germline, CDR1 is MNHEY and CDR2 is SMNVEV (reference sequence). CDR3 residues: CASAKGERYDEAFF. Written as DNA, the CDR3 is TGTGCCAGCGCCAAGGGGGAGAGATATGATGAAGCTTTCTTT.

This clonotype was detected many times. The rearrangement joins TRBV7-2 to TRBJ2-1, with no clear D. Germline V gene data show CDR1 as SGHTA and CDR2 as FQGNSA. The V end was cut by 1 base, the J end by 10 bases, with 8 bases between. The CDR3 sequence is 12 residues long. The CDR3 loop is CASSLVEVEQFF. The CDR3 region has the DNA TGTGCCAGCAGCTTAGTAGAGGTCGAGCAGTTCTTC.

This clonotype rates as medium-sized. The chain employs TRBV7-2 and TRBJ1-4; D possibly corresponds to TRBD1 (6 bases). The V gene lost 5 bases and the J gene lost 3 bases, with 10 bases spanning the gap. The CDR3 sequence is 14 residues long. Looked up from germline, CDR1 is SGHTA and CDR2 is FQGNSA. CDR3 loop: CASSPTGSNEKLFF. The DNA for the CDR3 is TGTGCCAGCAGCCCCACAGGGTCTAATGAAAAACTGTTTTTT.

This clonotype was found many times. V is TRBV10-1 and J is TRBJ2-5; D possibly corresponds to TRBD1 (6 bases). Germline V gene data show CDR1 as WNHNN and CDR2 as SYGVQD (reference sequence). Deletions cut 0 bases from V and 5 bases from J, with 7 bases between. The CDR3 extends over 13 amino acids. CDR3 amino acids: CASSESGGETQYF. CDR3 bases: TGCGCCAGCAGTGAGTCTGGGGGCGAGACCCAGTACTTC.

This clonotype was recorded many times. This chain connects TRBV7-2 to TRBJ2-3; 9 nucleotides line up with TRBD2. The germline gives CDR1 SGHTA, CDR2 FQGNSA. The V segment lost 3 bases and the J segment 0 bases; nucleotides outside the gene matches: 7. This CDR3 spans 17 amino acids. The CDR3, as DNA: TGTGCCAGCAGCTTTGGCGGGGGGGCCTCTAGCACAGATACGCAGTATTTT. Translated, it gives CASSFGGGASSTDTQYF. The whole variable domain, filled in from reference TRBV7-2 and TRBJ2-3, reads GAGVSQSPSNKVTEKGKDVELRCDPISGHTALYWYRQSLGQGLEFLIYFQGNSAPDKSGLPSDRFSAERTGGSVSTLTIQRTQQEDSAVYLCASSFGGGASSTDTQYFGPGTRLTVL.

This clonotype is medium-sized within its sample. The V gene is TRBV15, the J gene TRBJ2-2; no clear D gene. Germline V gene lookup returns CDR1 LNHNV and CDR2 YYDKDF (reference sequence). CDR3 length: 17 amino acids. The V end lost 0 bases, the J end lost 0 bases, and 11 bases lay between the germline ends. The chain's CDR3 is CATSRDRRTANTGELFF. In DNA form, the CDR3 reads TGTGCCACCAGCAGAGATCGACGGACCGCGAACACCGGGGAGCTGTTTTTT.

This clonotype appeared many times. V gene TRBV21-1 combines with J gene TRBJ2-7; the tabulated D call, TRBD1, remains unverified against the DNA. TRBV21-1 has pseudogene status. The CDR3 loop spans 16 amino acids. DNA of the CDR3: TGTGCCAGCACCCCGGGACCGACAGGAAAACATTACGAGCAGTACTTC. It specifies CASTPGPTGKHYEQYF.

This clonotype showed up just once. At one boundary the junction diverges from the germline segment, which might be a read error. The chain couples TRBV5-5 to TRBJ2-1; unclear D gene. CDR3 length: 13 residues. Germline CDR1 and CDR2: SGHKS and YYEKEE (reference sequence). The CDR3 DNA reads TGTGCCGGCAGCTCAGACGCGTACAATGAGCAGTTCTTC. This codes for CAGSSDAYNEQFF. Full variable domain (missing parts from reference TRBV5-5 and TRBJ2-1): DAGVTQSPTHLIKTRGQQVTLRCSPISGHKSVSWYQQVLGQGPQFIFQYYEKEERGRGNFPDRFSARQFPNYSSELNVNALLLGDSALYLCAGSSDAYNEQFFGPGTRLTVL.

This clonotype was detected ten times or more. This likely traces to a read error, being one base from a far larger clone. For the CDR3, the DNA is TGTGCCAGCAGTTATAGAGGGGCCGATGAGCAGTTCTTC. It codes for CASSYRGADEQFF. The chain links TRBV6-6 to TRBJ2-1; D may be TRBD1 or TRBD2 (5 bases each). CDR3 length: 13 amino acids. Germline V gene data show CDR1 as MNHNY and CDR2 as SVGAGI (reference sequence). Between the trimmed V and J ends, which lost 3 bases and 8 bases, there was a span of 11 bases.

The V call is TRBV6-5, the J call TRBJ2-1, with D maybe TRBD2 (5 bases). Germline V gives CDR1 MNHEY, CDR2 SVGAGI. V lost 5 bases and J 10 bases, leaving 21 bases between the germline ends. The length of the CDR3 is 15 residues. The CDR3 is CASSDRGAVSGEQFF. In nucleotides, the CDR3 is TGTGCCAGCAGTGATCGAGGAGCGGTTTCGGGGGAGCAGTTCTTC.

This clonotype is medium-sized by share. The chain is built from TRBV20-1 and TRBJ2-1, with TRBD2 matching over 9 bases. J gave up 8 bases and V 3 bases, and 14 bases lay outside the gene matches. Looked up from germline, CDR1 is DFQATT and CDR2 is SNEGSKA (reference sequence). The CDR3 runs to 16 residues. The CDR3 spells CSASGAGGHPTYEQFF. In DNA, the CDR3 is TGCAGTGCTAGCGGTGCGGGAGGGCATCCTACGTATGAGCAGTTCTTC.

This clonotype is medium-sized in the sample. This chain uses TRBV6-5 with TRBJ2-1, with TRBD1 matching 9 bases. Germline loops: CDR1 MNHEY, CDR2 SVGAGI. CDR3 length: 14 residues. Germline trimming cut 7 bases from V and 4 bases from J; bases unmatched to any gene: 5. The CDR3 loop is CASKRQGVYNEQFF. Written as DNA, the CDR3 is TGTGCCAGCAAAAGACAGGGGGTTTACAATGAGCAGTTCTTC.

This clonotype is labeled as medium-sized. This chain connects TRBV9 to TRBJ2-1, with a weak D call TRBD2 (6 bases). The V end lost 4 bases, the J end lost 0 bases, and 11 bases lay between the germline ends. The V gene's germline CDR1 is SGDLS and CDR2 YYNGEE. This CDR3 region has 15 residues. The CDR3 coding sequence is TGTGCCAGCAGCCCTAGCGCGAGCTCCTACAATGAGCAGTTCTTC. Protein: CASSPSASSYNEQFF. Looking up the rest from reference TRBV9 and TRBJ2-1 gives the full variable domain: DSGVTQTPKHLITATGQRVTLRCSPRSGDLSVYWYQQSLDQGLQFLIQYYNGEERAKGNILERFSAQQFPDLHSELNLSSLELGDSALYFCASSPSASSYNEQFFGPGTRLTVL.

The sample holds many counts of this clonotype. The rearrangement joins TRBV11-2 to TRBJ2-5; TRBD2 agrees at 8 bases. Per the germline V gene, CDR1 is SGHAT and CDR2 is FQNNGV. V lost 5 bases, J lost 5 bases, and 10 bases stayed unmatched. The CDR3 length is 15 residues. In DNA form, the CDR3 reads TGTGCCAGCAGCACCGGACTAGCAATTCTCGAGACCCAGTACTTC. The encoded protein is CASSTGLAILETQYF.

As to this clonotype: One base separates it from a far larger clone, so it is likely a read error. The genes are TRBV6-5 and TRBJ2-6, with TRBD1 matching 11 bases. The CDR3 has 17 residues. Germline loops: CDR1 MNHEY, CDR2 SVGAGI. The CDR3 bases are TGTGCCGGCAGACTGGGGACAGGGGGCTCTGGGGCCAACGTCCTGACTTTC. It encodes CAGRLGTGGSGANVLTF.

This clonotype was seen many times. The V call is TRBV6-2 or TRBV6-3, the J call TRBJ1-1; D is ambiguous. This CDR3 spans 13 amino acids. Germline CDR1 MNHEY, CDR2 SVGEGT. Trimming shortened V by 5 bases and J by 4 bases, and 11 bases separated the two germline ends. CDR3 loop: CASSGIYTTEAFF. Written as DNA, the CDR3 is TGTGCCAGCAGTGGAATTTATACCACTGAAGCTTTCTTT.

In regard to this clonotype: One junction end disagrees with the germline gene, perhaps due to a read error. The rearrangement joins TRBV6-1 to TRBJ2-1, with 7 bases aligning to TRBD2. The CDR3 spans 16 residues. Germline CDR1 and CDR2: MNHNS and SASEGT. CDR3 protein: CASSESDGRAANEQSF. The CDR3 DNA reads as TGTGCCAGCAGTGAGTCGGATGGGAGGGCAGCTAATGAGCAGTCCTTC.